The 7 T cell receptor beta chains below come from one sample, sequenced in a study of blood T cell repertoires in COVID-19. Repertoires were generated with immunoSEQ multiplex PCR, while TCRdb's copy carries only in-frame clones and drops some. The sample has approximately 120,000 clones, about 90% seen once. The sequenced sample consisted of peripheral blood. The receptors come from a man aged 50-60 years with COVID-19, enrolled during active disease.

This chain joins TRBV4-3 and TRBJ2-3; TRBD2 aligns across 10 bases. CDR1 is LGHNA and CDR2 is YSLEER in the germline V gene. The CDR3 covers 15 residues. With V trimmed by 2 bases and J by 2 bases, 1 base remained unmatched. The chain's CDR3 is CASSQLAGVTDTQYF. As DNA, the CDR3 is TGCGCCAGCAGCCAACTAGCGGGAGTCACAGATACGCAGTATTTT.

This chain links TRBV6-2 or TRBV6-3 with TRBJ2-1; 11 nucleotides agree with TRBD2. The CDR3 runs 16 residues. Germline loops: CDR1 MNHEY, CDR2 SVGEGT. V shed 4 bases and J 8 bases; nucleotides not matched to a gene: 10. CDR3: CASSSNVAGGPDEQFF. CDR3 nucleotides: TGTGCCAGCAGTTCTAACGTAGCGGGAGGGCCCGATGAGCAGTTCTTC.

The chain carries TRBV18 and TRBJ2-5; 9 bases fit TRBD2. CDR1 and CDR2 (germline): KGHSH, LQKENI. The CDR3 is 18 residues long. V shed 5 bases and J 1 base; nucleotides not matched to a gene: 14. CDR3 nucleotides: TGTGCCAGCTCAAGCGTCGGGCGCGGGGGGGGCCCCCAAGAGACCCAGTACTTC. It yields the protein CASSSVGRGGGPQETQYF. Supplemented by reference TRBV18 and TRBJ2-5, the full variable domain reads NAGVMQNPRHLVRRRGQEARLRCSPMKGHSHVYWYRQLPEEGLKFMVYLQKENIIDESGMPKERFSAEFPKEGPSILRIQQVVRGDSAAYFCASSSVGRGGGPQETQYFGPGTRLLVL.

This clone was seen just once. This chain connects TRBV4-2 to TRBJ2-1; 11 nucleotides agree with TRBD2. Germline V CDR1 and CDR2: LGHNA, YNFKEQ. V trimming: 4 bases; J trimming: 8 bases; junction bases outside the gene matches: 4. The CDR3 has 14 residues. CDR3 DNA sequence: TGTGCCAGCAGCCGGAAACTAGCGGGAGATGAGCAGTTCTTC. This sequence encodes CASSRKLAGDEQFF.

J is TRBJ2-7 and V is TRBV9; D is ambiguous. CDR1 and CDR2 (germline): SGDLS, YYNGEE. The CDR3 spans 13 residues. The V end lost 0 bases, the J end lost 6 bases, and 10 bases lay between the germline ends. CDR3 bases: TGTGCCAGCAGCGTAGCTACAGTGGGCGAGCAGTACTTC. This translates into CASSVATVGEQYF.

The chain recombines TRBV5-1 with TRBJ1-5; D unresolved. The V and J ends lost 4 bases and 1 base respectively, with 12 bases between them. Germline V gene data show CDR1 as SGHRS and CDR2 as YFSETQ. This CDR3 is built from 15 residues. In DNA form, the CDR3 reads TGCGCCAGCAGCCCGTGGGGAGAGAGCAATCAGCCCCAGCATTTT. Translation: CASSPWGESNQPQHF.

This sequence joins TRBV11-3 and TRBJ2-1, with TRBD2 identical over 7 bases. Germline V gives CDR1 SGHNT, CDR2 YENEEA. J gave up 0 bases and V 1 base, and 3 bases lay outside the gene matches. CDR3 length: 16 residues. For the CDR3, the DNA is TGTGCCAGCAGCTTAGGCGGGAGTAGCTCCTACAATGAGCAGTTCTTC. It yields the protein CASSLGGSSSYNEQFF.